This entry lists 15 T cell receptor beta chains sequenced from one sample in a study of regulatory T cells in long-lasting Graves disease. Time point: newly diagnosed GD, antithyroid drugs for less than 3 months. The authors made the TCR library using RNA they extracted from PBMCs. Sequencing libraries for TCR beta were prepared with iRepertoire HTBI primers and Arm-PCR of CDR3 regions. One entry per CDR3 protein, called by TCRdb with MiXCR from the multiplex PCR reads. Of a few hundred thousand distinct CDR3 sequences in the sample, 18% were seen once. A further study also used this sample, focusing on T cells in Graves' hyperthyroidism and ophthalmopathy.

Specimen: peripheral blood mononuclear cells (PBMCs), collected at new diagnosis, from a patient treated with antithyroid drugs. The receptors come from a woman in her 30s with Graves disease.

V and J are TRBV19 and TRBJ2-7; possibly TRBD2 for D (5 bases). CDR1 and CDR2 from the germline V gene are LNHDA and SQIVND (reference sequence). V lost 5 bases and J 2 bases, leaving 16 bases between the germline ends. The CDR3 sequence is 15 residues long. The DNA for the CDR3 is TGTGCCAGTAGTCGTAGCGCCTCACGTACCTACGAGCAGTACTTC. Amino acids: CASSRSASRTYEQYF.

This clonotype has at least ten counts. The V and J genes are TRBV3-1 and TRBJ2-1; no clear D gene. V shed 3 bases and J shed 0 bases, with 9 bases lying between them. Germline V CDR1 and CDR2: LGHDT, YNNKEL (reference sequence). The CDR3 totals 15 residues. The CDR3: CASSQVGCSYNEQFF. For the CDR3, the DNA is TGTGCCAGCAGCCAGGTTGGATGCTCCTACAATGAGCAGTTCTTC.

This clonotype was observed many times. The V gene is TRBV2, the J gene TRBJ2-1, with 9 positions matching TRBD1. From germline, CDR1 is SNHLY and CDR2 FYNNEI. The CDR3 is 15 residues long. The V gene end was trimmed by 4 bases and the J gene end by 5 bases; junction bases not matched to a gene: 6. The CDR3 coding sequence is TGTGCCAGCAGTGGGGACAGGGCGCATAACAATGAGCAGTTCTTC. It translates to CASSGDRAHNNEQFF.

In its sample, this clonotype was seen many times. This chain links TRBV5-1 with TRBJ2-3; D ambiguous. Germline values: CDR1 SGHRS, CDR2 YFSETQ. Between the trimmed V and J ends, which lost 0 bases and 2 bases, there was a span of 7 bases. CDR3 length: 14 residues. CDR3 DNA: TGCGCCAGCAGCTTGGGACTCGACACAGATACGCAGTATTTT. Translation: CASSLGLDTDTQYF.

At least ten counts were recorded for this clonotype. The chain is built from TRBV6-1 and TRBJ2-7, with 7 nucleotides matching TRBD1. CDR3 length: 14 residues. J lost 2 bases, V lost 5 bases, and 6 bases had no gene match. Germline V gene data show CDR1 as MNHNS and CDR2 as SASEGT. The CDR3 DNA reads as TGTGCCAGCAGTAACGGACAGGACACCTACGAGCAGTACTTC. Residues: CASSNGQDTYEQYF.

As to this clonotype: A read error may explain this, as a much larger clone is one base away. The chain has TRBV7-2 and TRBJ1-2, with TRBD1 matching 10 bases. Germline V gene lookup returns CDR1 SGHTA and CDR2 FQGNSA. V shed 3 bases, J shed 4 bases, and the junction held 5 bases outside the gene matches. The CDR3 loop spans 15 amino acids. Here the CDR3 reads CASSFGTGEVYGYTF. CDR3 bases: TGTGCCAGCAGCTTCGGGACAGGGGAAGTCTATGGCTACACCTTC.

The chain combines TRBV3-1 with TRBJ1-1; D gene ambiguous. From germline, CDR1 is LGHDT and CDR2 YNNKEL (reference sequence). The V end lost 6 bases, the J end lost 1 base, and 9 bases lay between the germline ends. This CDR3 has 13 residues. The CDR3, as DNA: TGTGCCAGCAGGCCACGGGAGAACACTGAAGCTTTCTTT. Amino acids: CASRPRENTEAFF.

This clonotype occurred once. The chain carries TRBV20-1 and TRBJ1-5, with TRBD1 matching over 7 bases. CDR3 size: 13 residues. With 1 base clipped from V and 4 bases from J, the junction kept 1 base outside the gene matches. Germline V gene data show CDR1 as DFQATT and CDR2 as SNEGSKA (reference sequence). Written as DNA, the CDR3 is TGCAGTGCTAGAGGACAGGGAAATCAGCCCCAGCATTTT. Translating it yields CSARGQGNQPQHF.

With regard to this clonotype: This may be a read error: a much more frequent sequence differs by one nucleotide. Likely a read error: the CDR3 ends without its conserved phenylalanine or tryptophan. The chain joins TRBV19 to TRBJ2-3; TRBD1 is a possible D gene (5 bases). Trimming left V 5 bases short and J 4 bases short, with 16 bases between. CDR1 is LNHDA, CDR2 SQIVND, per germline (reference sequence). This CDR3 has 15 amino acids. The CDR3 DNA follows: TGTGCCAGTAGTGATAGGGGCGACGCAGCAGATACGCAGTATTCT. It yields the protein CASSDRGDAADTQYS.

In its sample, this clonotype was seen many times. This sequence joins TRBV3-1 and TRBJ1-6, with D possibly matching TRBD1 (6 bases). Between the trimmed V and J ends, which lost 4 bases and 4 bases, there was a span of 11 bases. The CDR3 has 15 amino acids. Germline loops: CDR1 LGHDT, CDR2 YNNKEL (reference sequence). As DNA, the CDR3 is TGTGCCAGCAGCCCCGGACAGAATTATAATTCACCCCTCCACTTT. Amino acids: CASSPGQNYNSPLHF.

This clonotype was detected only a few times. A far larger clone lies a single base away; this is likely a read error. This chain uses TRBV2 with TRBJ2-7; D unclear. Germline CDR1 is SNHLY and CDR2 is FYNNEI. The CDR3 sequence is 17 residues long. The V and J ends lost 5 bases and 7 bases respectively, with 27 bases between them. The CDR3 bases are TGTGCCAGCAGTCCCTCTTTCTATAGTCCCGGCAACAATGAGCAGTACTTC. It translates to CASSPSFYSPGNNEQYF.

There are many counts of this clonotype. V gene TRBV7-9 combines with J gene TRBJ2-2; D gene uncertain. The CDR3 has 12 residues. Germline assignment: CDR1 SEHNR and CDR2 FQNEAQ (reference sequence). V was cut by 8 bases and J by 7 bases, with 11 bases left in between. CDR3 nucleotides: TGTGCCAGCCCGACTGGTAGCGGGGAGCTGTTTTTT. Its translation is CASPTGSGELFF.

This chain links TRBV20-1 with TRBJ2-6; D remains unclear. V gave up 5 bases and J gave up 4 bases, with 6 bases separating them. Germline V gives CDR1 DFQATT, CDR2 SNEGSKA (reference sequence). The CDR3 contains 12 residues. This CDR3 reads CSAHNGANVLTF. CDR3 sequence (DNA): TGCAGTGCTCATAACGGGGCCAACGTCCTGACTTTC.

This clonotype occurred many times. V usage is TRBV12-3 or TRBV12-4 and J usage is TRBJ1-3; D gene ambiguous. The length of the CDR3 is 17 residues. V was shortened by 7 bases and J by 0 bases, with 19 bases between the two germline ends. CDR3 loop: CASTPRRRATSGNTIYF. The CDR3 nucleotides read TGTGCCAGCACCCCCCGGCGGAGAGCGACCTCTGGAAACACCATATATTTT.

This clonotype was found many times. This rearrangement joins TRBV20-1 to TRBJ1-6; D is possibly TRBD1 (5 bases). The CDR3 is 17 amino acids. Germline loops: CDR1 DFQATT, CDR2 SNEGSKA (reference sequence). V lost 1 base to trimming and J lost 0 bases, with 13 bases between them. CDR3 in amino acids: CSARARDGSSYNSPLHF. CDR3 DNA: TGCAGTGCTAGAGCTAGGGACGGTAGCTCCTATAATTCACCCCTCCACTTT.